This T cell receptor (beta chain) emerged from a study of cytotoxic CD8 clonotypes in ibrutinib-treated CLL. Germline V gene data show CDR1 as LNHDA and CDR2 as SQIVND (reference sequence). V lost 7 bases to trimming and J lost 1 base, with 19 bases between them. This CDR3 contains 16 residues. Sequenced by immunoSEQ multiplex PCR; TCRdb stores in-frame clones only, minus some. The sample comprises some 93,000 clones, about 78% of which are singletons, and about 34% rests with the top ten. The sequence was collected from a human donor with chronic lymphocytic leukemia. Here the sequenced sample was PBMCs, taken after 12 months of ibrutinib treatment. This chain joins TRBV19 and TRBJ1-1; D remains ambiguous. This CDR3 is CASTSRKDFGNTEAFF. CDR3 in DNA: TGTGCCAGTACCAGTAGAAAGGACTTTGGGAACACTGAAGCTTTCTTT.